The rows below give T cell receptor beta chains drawn from one sample of a study of blood T cells in healthy people across ages. TCRdb processed the 5' RACE reads anew with MiXCR; each CDR3 protein has one entry. The sample lists about 1.1 million distinct CDR3 sequences, about two fifths occurring once. Sequencing was done on a sample of blood. Receptors were obtained from a man younger than 35 in good health. Each CDR3 is given with its conserved first and last residue. D genes are given only for firm matches. Some rows mark clone size as missing; the rest say once, few, many or name a class of expanded clone.

>few|TRBJ1-1|NA|TRBV12-3/TRBV12-4
TGTGCCAGCAGTTTAGGAAGGGGAGTCCCTGAAGCTTTCTTT
CASSLGRGVPEAFF
>NA|TRBJ1-1|NA|TRBV7-9
TGTGCCAGCAGCTTAGCGGCCGGGAGCACTGAAGCTTTCTTT
CASSLAAGSTEAFF
>NA|TRBJ2-7|TRBD2|TRBV6-1
TGTGCCAGCATCGCGGCAGCGGGGTCAGGCGAGCAGTACTTC
CASIAAAGSGEQYF
>few|TRBJ2-5|NA|TRBV12-3/TRBV12-4
TGTGCCAGCAGTTTAATTTTCGGGACACCTAAAGAGACCCAGTACTTC
CASSLIFGTPKETQYF
>NA|TRBJ1-2|TRBD1|TRBV6-5
TGTGCCAGCAGTCGGACAGGAGCTCACGGCTACACCTTC
CASSRTGAHGYTF
>NA|TRBJ1-2|NA|TRBV20-1
TGCAGTGCGTTCTCGAGGGGGAGCGGCTATGGCTACACCTTC
CSAFSRGSGYGYTF
>NA|TRBJ2-3|NA|TRBV9
TGTGCCAGCAGCGTAGACGTCGGGGGACTGGATACGCAGTATTTT
CASSVDVGGLDTQYF
>few|TRBJ2-1|TRBD1|TRBV20-1
TGCAGTGCTAGATCGGGACAGGGAGACAATGAGCAGTTCTTC
CSARSGQGDNEQFF
>NA|TRBJ2-1|NA|TRBV9
TGTGCCAGCAGCGTAGGAACTAGTGGTGAGCAGTTCTTC
CASSVGTSGEQFF
>NA|TRBJ1-2|NA|TRBV2
TGTGCCAGCAAAGGGGGTCGCGGCTACACCTTC
CASKGGRGYTF
>NA|TRBJ2-1|NA|TRBV27
TGTGCCAGCAGTTTATTAATGGCAGAAGCTTACAATGAGCAGTTCTTC
CASSLLMAEAYNEQFF
>few|TRBJ1-1|NA|TRBV5-1
TGCGCCAGCAGCTTGGATAGGGAGTTGAACACTGAAGCTTTCTTT
CASSLDRELNTEAFF
>NA|TRBJ2-1|TRBD2|TRBV30
TGTGCCTGGGATAGCGGGAGAGGCAATGAGCAGTTCTTC
CAWDSGRGNEQFF
>NA|TRBJ2-3|NA|TRBV4-2
TGTGCCAGCAGCCAAGAGGATGGGGCGGGAACAGATACGCAGTATTTT
CASSQEDGAGTDTQYF
>few|TRBJ1-4|NA|TRBV4-1
TGCGCCAGCAGCCAAGAACCGGATCCTAATGAAAAACTGTTTTTT
CASSQEPDPNEKLFF
>NA|TRBJ2-7|TRBD1|TRBV7-2
TGTGCCAGCAGCCCCCGGGACAGGTTTTACGAGCAGTACTTC
CASSPRDRFYEQYF
>NA|TRBJ1-2|NA|TRBV7-9
TGTGCCAGCAGTAGAGGGGCAGGGAACTATGGCTACACCTTC
CASSRGAGNYGYTF
>NA|TRBJ2-7|NA|TRBV5-1
TGCGCCAGCAGCTTCGGAGAGGGGGGCCCCTACGAGCAGTACTTC
CASSFGEGGPYEQYF
>NA|TRBJ1-5|TRBD1|TRBV20-1
TGCAGTGCTAAAACCGGGACAGGGGTCAATCAGCCCCAGCATTTT
CSAKTGTGVNQPQHF
>NA|TRBJ2-3|NA|TRBV7-2
TGTGCCAGCACAACAAGACTTTCTAGCACAGATACGCAGTATTTT
CASTTRLSSTDTQYF
>NA|TRBJ1-1|NA|TRBV15
TGTGCCACCAGCAGCTCAAGAGGAACTGAAGCTTTCTTT
CATSSSRGTEAFF
>NA|TRBJ2-5|NA|TRBV18
TGTGCCAGCTCACCACAGACGGGTGGGGAGACCCAGTACTTC
CASSPQTGGETQYF
>NA|TRBJ1-2|NA|TRBV6-5
TGTGCCAGCAGTTACTTCCCAGGGAGTTGGGAATATGGCTACACCTTC
CASSYFPGSWEYGYTF
>few|TRBJ1-2|TRBD1|TRBV27
TGTGCCAGCAGTGCCTCTGCAGGGGGCGACTATGGCTACACCTTC
CASSASAGGDYGYTF
>NA|TRBJ2-2|NA|TRBV2
TGTGCCAGCAGCCCGGGGAGGGGGCCTATCGGGGAGCTGTTTTTT
CASSPGRGPIGELFF
>many|TRBJ2-7|NA|TRBV29-1
TGCAGCGTTGAAGAGGGGTCCTACGAGCAGTACTTC
CSVEEGSYEQYF
>NA|TRBJ1-4|TRBD1|TRBV10-2
TGCGCCAGCAGGGACAGGGGTTCAACTAATGAAAAACTGTTTTTT
CASRDRGSTNEKLFF
>NA|TRBJ1-2|TRBD1|TRBV20-1
TGCAGTGCTAGAGTCTGGACAGGGCCGGATGGCTACACCTTC
CSARVWTGPDGYTF
>NA|TRBJ2-5|NA|TRBV18
TGTGCCAGCTCACCTTACCCGGGGACCGAGAAGTACCAAGAGATCCAGTACTTC
CASSPYPGTEKYQEIQYF
>NA|TRBJ2-2|NA|TRBV5-1
TGCGCCAGCAGCCCCGGACGTGGGTTGAACACCGGGGAGCTGTTTTTT
CASSPGRGLNTGELFF
>few|TRBJ2-1|NA|TRBV7-9
TGTGCCAGCAGCTCATGGGACACACGAGCCAGCTCCTACAATGAGCAGTTCTTC
CASSSWDTRASSYNEQFF
>once|TRBJ1-2|NA|TRBV14
TGTGCCAGCAGCCAAGAGGTGGGGATAGGGGATGGCTACACCTTC
CASSQEVGIGDGYTF
>NA|TRBJ2-5|NA|TRBV5-1
TGCGCCAGCAGCTTGACTATCTCGGATAAGACCCAGTACTTC
CASSLTISDKTQYF
>NA|TRBJ1-1|TRBD1|TRBV20-1
TGCAGTGCTAGGGGCCGGGACAGGGTCTTCATGAACACTGAAGCTTTCTTT
CSARGRDRVFMNTEAFF
>NA|TRBJ2-5|TRBD1|TRBV10-3
TGTGCCATCAGTGCAGACAGGGCACACCTCCAAGAGACCCAGTACTTC
CAISADRAHLQETQYF
>NA|TRBJ1-5|NA|TRBV10-3
TGTGCCATCAATATTACGGGAAATCAGCCCCAGCATTTT
CAINITGNQPQHF
>few|TRBJ1-2|NA|TRBV24-1
TGTGCCACCAGTGAACCCGGGACCTACTATGGCTACACCTTC
CATSEPGTYYGYTF
>few|TRBJ2-7|NA|TRBV12-3/TRBV12-4
TGTGCCAGCAGTTTGAATCCCCCCGCCGAGCAGTACTTC
CASSLNPPAEQYF
>NA|TRBJ1-5|NA|TRBV15
TGTGCCACCAGCGTAGGGAGGAATCAGCCCCAGCATTTT
CATSVGRNQPQHF
>NA|TRBJ2-4|NA|TRBV27
TGTGCCAGCAGTCCCCGCACCGGTCCAAACATTCAGTACTTC
CASSPRTGPNIQYF
>NA|TRBJ1-6|NA|TRBV27
TGTGCCAGCAGTTTCGGGGACACCTATAATTCACCCCTCCACTTT
CASSFGDTYNSPLHF
>many|TRBJ1-2|NA|TRBV12-3/TRBV12-4
TGTGCCAGCAGTTTTGAGGGTCCCTATGGCTACACCTTC
CASSFEGPYGYTF
>few|TRBJ2-7|NA|TRBV20-1
TGCAGTGCCACCCTCGGGACTTCTCTCACCTACAATGAGCAGTACTTC
CSATLGTSLTYNEQYF
>NA|TRBJ1-2|NA|TRBV12-3/TRBV12-4
TGTGCCAGCAGTTTGGGGAAGGGAGGCTATGGCTACACCTTC
CASSLGKGGYGYTF
>NA|TRBJ2-1|TRBD1|TRBV3-1
TGTGCCAGCAGCCTACCCGGGACAGATAATGAGCAGTTCTTC
CASSLPGTDNEQFF
>many|TRBJ1-1|NA|TRBV7-9
TGTGCCAGCAGTGGCAGGAACACTGAAGCTTTCTTT
CASSGRNTEAFF
>few|TRBJ2-3|NA|TRBV5-1
TGCGCCAGCAGCTTGACACAGGGAGCAGATACGCAGTATTTT
CASSLTQGADTQYF
>NA|TRBJ1-4|NA|TRBV7-9
TGTGCCAGCAGCAACCCAGGGTTTGGGGAAAAACTGTTTTTT
CASSNPGFGEKLFF
>few|TRBJ1-1|NA|TRBV19
TGTGCCAGTAGTAGGAGGGCGGATCTCCTGGGAACTGAAGCTTTCTTT
CASSRRADLLGTEAFF
>NA|TRBJ1-1|NA|TRBV4-1
TGCGCCAGCAGCCAAGAGGACCCCTTGGTTTCGCGAGCTTTCTTT
CASSQEDPLVSRAFF
>many|TRBJ1-1|NA|TRBV12-5
TGTGCTAGTGGTCCCCCGGCCGCGGACACTGAAGCTTTCTTT
CASGPPAADTEAFF
>few|TRBJ1-5|NA|TRBV4-1
TGCGCCAGCAGCCAAGACGGGGGGCTCCCTCATCAGCCCCAGCATTTT
CASSQDGGLPHQPQHF
>NA|TRBJ2-4|NA|TRBV29-1
TGCAGCGTTCGGGAGACCTTAGCCAAAAACATTCAGTACTTC
CSVRETLAKNIQYF
>few|TRBJ2-7|TRBD2|TRBV13
TGTGCCAGCAGCTGGGTTGGGACTACTGCCTACGAGCAGTACTTC
CASSWVGTTAYEQYF
>NA|TRBJ2-5|NA|TRBV20-1
TGCAGTGCTATCGAGGCAGAGTGGGAGACCCAGTACTTC
CSAIEAEWETQYF
>NA|TRBJ2-7|NA|TRBV11-1
TGTGCCAGCAGCTTACTTCGGATGACCTCCTACGAGCAGTACTTC
CASSLLRMTSYEQYF
>few|TRBJ1-5|NA|TRBV12-3/TRBV12-4
TGTGCCAGCACTCCCGGGGCGAGCAATCAGCCCCAGCATTTT
CASTPGASNQPQHF
>few|TRBJ2-7|NA|TRBV12-3/TRBV12-4
TGTGCCAGCAGCTCAATCGTAATTAGCTCCTACGAGCAGTACTTC
CASSSIVISSYEQYF
>NA|TRBJ1-1|NA|TRBV28
TGTGCCAGCAGTTTCAGAGCCCCGAACACTGAAGCTTTCTTT
CASSFRAPNTEAFF
>many|TRBJ1-2|TRBD1|TRBV4-1
TGCGCCAGCAGCCAAGATCCGACGACAGGGTCCTTGTACTATGGCTACACCTTC
CASSQDPTTGSLYYGYTF